This passage covers 27 T cell receptor beta chains from one sample sequenced in a study of T cells in Graves' hyperthyroidism and ophthalmopathy. Amplification targeted TCR beta CDR3 regions from RNA transcripts. RT-PCR in the first round (using the HTBI primer set) targeted the TCR CDR3. MiXCR was run by TCRdb on the multiplex PCR reads, yielding one entry per CDR3 protein. In the table there are 75,000 to 100,000 distinct CDR3 sequences, 51% of which are singletons. The sequencing input was blood. All receptors derive from a woman in her thirties or forties with Graves' hyperthyroidism.

This clonotype was detected a few times. The chain uses TRBV7-9 and TRBJ1-5; TRBD1 matches at 7 bases. Losses at the gene ends were 7 bases for V and 0 bases for J; bases not matched to a gene: 24. The germline V gene has CDR1 SEHNR and CDR2 FQNEAQ (reference sequence). The CDR3 contains 21 residues. CDR3 region: CASTQGAGRQGCHYSNQPQHF. The CDR3 DNA sequence: TGTGCCAGCACCCAAGGGGCCGGTAGACAGGGATGCCACTATAGCAATCAGCCCCAGCATTTT.

Comment on this clonotype: Likely a read error: the CDR3 ends without its conserved phenylalanine or tryptophan. The limits of the CDR3 on the DNA are not certain, so only TCRdb's listed CDR3 is given. V gene TRBV7-9 combines with J gene TRBJ1-2. The CDR3 length is 15 residues, termini included. CDR1 is SEHNR, CDR2 FQNEAQ, per germline (reference sequence). The CDR3: CASSLVAGANYGCTL.

The chain's CDR3 is CASSRQSDTQYF. The CDR3 DNA reads TGTGCCAGCTCAAGACAGTCTGATACGCAGTATTTT. The genes are TRBV2 and TRBJ2-3, with D tentatively TRBD1 (5 bases). V was pared by 8 bases and J by 6 bases, with 12 bases between. The CDR3 sequence is 12 residues long. CDR1 is SNHLY, CDR2 FYNNEI, per germline.

The rearrangement joins TRBV7-8 to TRBJ1-2; D is undetermined. The CDR3 loop spans 18 amino acids. V lost 1 base and J 5 bases, leaving 23 bases between the germline ends. The V gene's germline CDR1 is SGHVS and CDR2 FQNEAQ. CDR3 sequence: CASSLGGERTGELYGYTF. The CDR3 bases are TGTGCCAGCAGCTTAGGCGGGGAGAGGACCGGGGAGCTGTATGGCTACACCTTC.

This clonotype was found a few times. The chain combines TRBV28 with TRBJ2-3; 7 bases agree with TRBD1. Germline loops: CDR1 MDHEN, CDR2 SYDVKM. This CDR3 contains 14 residues. J lost 2 bases, V lost 2 bases, and 1 base had no gene match. The CDR3 DNA reads TGTGCCAGCAGTTTAGGGACAGCCACAGATACGCAGTATTTT. Protein product: CASSLGTATDTQYF.

This clonotype came up many times. The chain employs TRBV7-2 and TRBJ2-5; the match to TRBD1 covers 10 bases. CDR1 and CDR2 from the germline V gene are SGHTA and FQGNSA. J was trimmed by 5 bases and V by 4 bases; bases with no gene match: 7. There are 15 residues in the CDR3. The CDR3 nucleotides read TGTGCCAGCAGCTCTTGGGGGACAGGGGTTGAGACCCAGTACTTC. Protein: CASSSWGTGVETQYF. Full variable domain (rest looked up from reference TRBV7-2 and TRBJ2-5): GAGVSQSPSNKVTEKGKDVELRCDPISGHTALYWYRQSLGQGLEFLIYFQGNSAPDKSGLPSDRFSAERTGGSVSTLTIQRTQQEDSAVYLCASSSWGTGVETQYFGPGTRLLVL.

This clonotype has a single count. The V gene is TRBV7-9, the J gene TRBJ2-5; no clear D gene. Germline values: CDR1 SEHNR, CDR2 FQNEAQ (reference sequence). This CDR3 comprises 11 residues. Trimming pared 3 bases from V and 7 bases from J, leaving 6 bases between. Here the CDR3 DNA reads TGTGCCAGCAGCTTGGTGGGGACCCAGTACTTC. Translated, it gives CASSLVGTQYF.

This clonotype was picked up many times. J is TRBJ1-1 and V is TRBV20-1, with D maybe TRBD1 (6 bases). CDR1 DFQATT and CDR2 SNEGSKA come from the germline V gene (reference sequence). The V end lost 4 bases, the J end lost 2 bases, and 8 bases lay between the germline ends. The CDR3 consists of 12 residues. CDR3 DNA: TGCAGTGCTAAACAGGGAAACACTGAAGCTTTCTTT. Translating gives CSAKQGNTEAFF.

Concerning this clonotype itself: This sequence may be a read error, since a much larger clone differs from it by one base. The chain recombines TRBV12-3 or TRBV12-4 with TRBJ2-7, with D unresolved. Trimming stripped 6 bases from V and 1 base from J, with 13 bases between. The CDR3 loop spans 14 amino acids. The CDR3 region has the DNA TGTGCCAGCAGCCAAATAGGAGTATCCTACGAGCAGTACTTC. It is translated as CASSQIGVSYEQYF.

This clonotype was picked up one time. The chain couples TRBV25-1 to TRBJ1-2, with no clear D. CDR3 length equals 10 residues. Germline values: CDR1 MGHDK, CDR2 SYGVNS. Trimming shortened V by 7 bases and J by 2 bases, and 2 bases separated the two germline ends. The CDR3 spells CASKNYGYTF. The DNA for the CDR3 is TGTGCCAGCAAAAACTATGGCTACACCTTC.

This clonotype was found many times. The chain couples TRBV5-1 to TRBJ1-1; D not certain. The ends were cut back, 4 bases at V and 1 base at J, with 11 bases in the middle. The CDR3 covers 14 residues. Germline V gives CDR1 SGHRS, CDR2 YFSETQ. The CDR3 loop reads CASSILDQNTEAFF. The CDR3 DNA reads TGCGCCAGCAGCATCCTCGACCAGAACACTGAAGCTTTCTTT. Full variable domain (missing parts from reference TRBV5-1 and TRBJ1-1): KAGVTQTPRYLIKTRGQQVTLSCSPISGHRSVSWYQQTPGQGLQFLFEYFSETQRNKGNFPGRFSGRQFSNSRSEMNVSTLELGDSALYLCASSILDQNTEAFFGQGTRLTVV.

Comment on this clonotype: A read error may explain this, as a much larger clone is one base away. The chain employs TRBV12-3 or TRBV12-4 and TRBJ1-4; D is possibly TRBD1 (6 bases). CDR3 size: 15 residues. The V end was cut by 3 bases, the J end by 4 bases, with 12 bases between. Here the CDR3 reads CASSFEAGVNEKLFF. The CDR3 DNA follows: TGTGCCAGCAGTTTTGAGGCAGGGGTTAATGAAAAACTGTTTTTT.

J is TRBJ1-5 and V is TRBV5-1; maybe TRBD1 (6 bases). The germline V and J ends were trimmed by 4 bases and 7 bases, with 21 bases remaining between them. Germline-derived CDR1 and CDR2 are SGHRS and YFSETQ. The CDR3 totals 16 residues. CDR3 residues: CASSTTTEEGGQPQHF. CDR3 nucleotide sequence: TGCGCCAGCAGCACCACGACGGAAGAGGGGGGACAGCCCCAGCATTTT.

The V and J genes are TRBV6-5 and TRBJ2-7; 12 bases match TRBD2. Looked up from germline, CDR1 is MNHEY and CDR2 is SVGAGI. The CDR3 contains 15 residues. The J segment lost 3 bases and the V segment lost 6 bases, leaving 6 bases of the junction unmatched. The CDR3 loop reads CASSPLTSGGYEQYF. In DNA form, the CDR3 reads TGTGCCAGCAGCCCCCTGACTAGCGGGGGCTACGAGCAGTACTTC.

This clonotype was seen ten or more times. The J gene is TRBJ2-7, the V gene TRBV20-1, with D possibly being TRBD1 (6 bases). This CDR3 contains 16 residues. Trimming left V 0 bases short and J 2 bases short, with 17 bases between. CDR1 is DFQATT and CDR2 is SNEGSKA in the germline V gene (reference sequence). The CDR3 region has the DNA TGCAGTGCTAGAGATCCGACGGGACACCGACCCTACGAGCAGTACTTC. Amino acid sequence: CSARDPTGHRPYEQYF.

V and J are TRBV7-9 and TRBJ2-5, with 7 bases that match TRBD2. V trimming: 6 bases; J trimming: 9 bases; junction bases outside the gene matches: 13. Per the germline V gene, CDR1 is SEHNR and CDR2 is FQNEAQ (reference sequence). CDR3 length: 14 residues. This CDR3 is CASSGGGGSQPQYF. CDR3 in DNA: TGTGCCAGCAGTGGGGGGGGAGGCAGTCAGCCCCAGTACTTC.

The chain carries TRBV4-1 and TRBJ2-7; D remains unclear. CDR3 length equals 14 residues. Germline V gives CDR1 MGHRA, CDR2 YSYEKL. Trimming shortened V by 0 bases and J by 5 bases, and 11 bases separated the two germline ends. CDR3 nucleotides: TGCGCCAGCAGCCAAGATGGGCAGGCAAACGAGCAGTACTTC. Its translation: CASSQDGQANEQYF.

The chain combines TRBV29-1 with TRBJ1-2; possibly TRBD1 for D (6 bases). The V and J ends lost 7 bases and 3 bases respectively, with 12 bases between them. CDR1 and CDR2 (germline): SQVTM, ANQGSEA. The CDR3 covers 12 residues. CDR3 DNA sequence: TGCAGCGCCGCGGGGGCTGACTATGGCTACACCTTC. It translates to CSAAGADYGYTF.

A word on this clonotype: A much more abundant neighbour one base away suggests this may be a read error. The chain recombines TRBV29-1 with TRBJ1-4, with D hard to call. The germline V gene has CDR1 SQVTM and CDR2 ANQGSEA. The CDR3 loop spans 14 amino acids. The V gene lost 6 bases and the J gene lost 6 bases, with 17 bases spanning the gap. The CDR3 spells CSVGQEVEDEKLFF. CDR3 sequence (DNA): TGCAGCGTCGGGCAGGAGGTAGAGGATGAAAAACTGTTTTTT. Looking up the rest from reference TRBV29-1 and TRBJ1-4 gives the full variable domain: SAVISQKPSRDICQRGTSLTIQCQVDSQVTMMFWYRQQPGQSLTLIATANQGSEATYESGFVIDKFPISRPNLTFSTLTVSNMSPEDSSIYLCSVGQEVEDEKLFFGSGTQLSVL.

This clonotype was seen at least ten times. The chain joins TRBV25-1 to TRBJ1-5; the D gene is possibly TRBD1 (5 bases). This CDR3 has 13 amino acids. V was clipped by 4 bases and J by 4 bases, with 8 bases between them. CDR1 MGHDK and CDR2 SYGVNS come from the germline V gene. This CDR3 is CASSVGVNQPQHF. In DNA, the CDR3 is TGTGCCAGCAGTGTAGGGGTTAATCAGCCCCAGCATTTT.

This clonotype was recorded many times. The chain combines TRBV5-1 with TRBJ2-5; D not resolved. Germline-derived CDR1 and CDR2 are SGHRS and YFSETQ. The CDR3 has 13 residues. V shed 4 bases and J shed 1 base, with 8 bases lying between them. The CDR3 is CASSRNIQETQYF. The CDR3 DNA sequence: TGCGCCAGCAGCAGGAATATCCAAGAGACCCAGTACTTC. The complete variable domain, with remaining parts taken from reference TRBV5-1 and TRBJ2-5, reads KAGVTQTPRYLIKTRGQQVTLSCSPISGHRSVSWYQQTPGQGLQFLFEYFSETQRNKGNFPGRFSGRQFSNSRSEMNVSTLELGDSALYLCASSRNIQETQYFGPGTRLLVL.

The V and J genes are TRBV29-1 and TRBJ2-3; TRBD1 might be the D (5 bases). Germline loops: CDR1 SQVTM, CDR2 ANQGSEA. V lost 8 bases to trimming and J lost 2 bases, with 11 bases between them. The CDR3 loop spans 12 amino acids. CDR3 coding DNA: TGCAGCTCCGTAGGGGCCACAGATACGCAGTATTTT. It encodes CSSVGATDTQYF.

With regard to this clonotype: One end of the junction fails to match germline, which may point to a read error. The rearrangement links TRBV10-3 to TRBJ2-7; 8 nucleotides line up with TRBD1. The germline gives CDR1 ENHRY, CDR2 SYGVKD. This CDR3 has 15 residues. This chain's CDR3 is CAISVDRGSSYEQYF. CDR3 in DNA: TGCGCCATCAGCGTCGACAGGGGAAGCTCCTACGAGCAGTACTTC.

V is TRBV12-3 or TRBV12-4 and J is TRBJ1-6; D is unclear. V was shortened by 7 bases and J by 10 bases, with 14 bases between the two germline ends. This CDR3 contains 13 residues. The CDR3: CASTHESRSPLHF. The CDR3 nucleotides read TGTGCCAGCACCCACGAGAGTAGATCACCCCTCCACTTT.

The chain carries TRBV7-2 and TRBJ1-4; D is perhaps TRBD1 (5 bases). CDR1 is SGHTA and CDR2 is FQGNSA in the germline V gene. Trimming stripped 6 bases from V and 8 bases from J, with 25 bases between. The CDR3 spans 17 residues. The CDR3 sequence: CASSVSAEGRFGEKLFF. The CDR3 DNA follows: TGTGCCAGCAGTGTCTCTGCAGAGGGGCGCTTCGGGGAAAAACTGTTTTTT.

The table lists this clonotype with a few counts. The V call is TRBV25-1, the J call TRBJ2-7; D not certain. The germline gives CDR1 MGHDK, CDR2 SYGVNS. This CDR3 is 13 amino acids long. Trimming pared 6 bases from V and 3 bases from J, leaving 12 bases between. CDR3 in amino acids: CASRDRPDYEQYF. For the CDR3, the DNA is TGTGCCAGCAGAGATCGCCCTGACTACGAGCAGTACTTC.

This clonotype appeared many times. This sequence joins TRBV20-1 and TRBJ2-7; 9 nucleotides match TRBD1. Germline trimming cut 0 bases from V and 5 bases from J; bases unmatched to any gene: 11. The CDR3 is made up of 16 amino acids. Per germline, CDR1 DFQATT and CDR2 SNEGSKA (reference sequence). DNA of the CDR3: TGCAGTGCTAGAGAGTGGGGGACAGGGAATTTCGACGAGCAGTACTTC. This translates into CSAREWGTGNFDEQYF.